This TCR beta chain was documented in a study of T cells after yellow fever vaccination. Study-wide results and limits: Boosting was followed by the reappearance of most primary-vaccination clones (approximately 95% CD4, about 90% CD8). A small proportion of clonotypes was detected in both the CD4 and CD8 compartments. Contamination of FACS-sorted repertoires by abundant clonotypes from the bulk population could occur.

In making TCR cDNA, 5'RACE template switching added a universal primer site and UMIs to it. TCRdb fed the 5' RACE reads into MiXCR, producing one record per CDR3 protein. The repertoire holds about 58,000 distinct CDR3 sequences, with more than 5.5% as singletons. Germline V gene lookup returns CDR1 DFQATT and CDR2 SNEGSKA (reference sequence). The CDR3 is made up of 10 amino acids. Notes on this clonotype: Its antigen remains unidentified. At one end, the junction sequence differs from germline, possibly due to a read error.

Specimen: CD8+ T cells sorted from PBMCs, collected on the day of the first yellow fever vaccination. This TCR derives from a man younger than 30 who received the YFV17D yellow fever vaccine. The J gene is TRBJ2-5, the V gene TRBV20-1; possibly TRBD1 or TRBD2 for D (5 bases each). The CDR3 region is CSAAGTEGRF. The DNA for the CDR3 is TGCAGTGCTGCCGGGACCGAAGGTCGCTTC.